The rows below give T cell receptor beta chains drawn from one sample of a study of T cell responses to AZD1222 COVID-19 vaccine. Data came from immunoSEQ multiplex PCR; TCRdb stores just in-frame clones and leaves some out. The sample contains approximately 67,000 clones, about nine tenths of which appear only once. Sample: peripheral blood, taken on day 0 of AZD1222 vaccination. The receptors derive from an adult in good health. The CDR3 runs from the conserved cysteine through the conserved F or W. Fields, in order: J gene, D gene, clone size, V gene, CDR3 protein, CDR3 DNA. A D gene is named only where the DNA matches it firmly. Only some rows state a clone size, as once, few, many or a class for expanded clones.

j_call: TRBJ1-2; d_call: .; clone_size: .; v_call: TRBV3-1/TRBV3-2; cdr3_aa: CASSVGRRGYTF; cdr3_nt: TGTGCCAGCAGCGTGGGACGTCGTGGCTACACCTTC
j_call: TRBJ1-6; d_call: .; clone_size: .; v_call: TRBV20-1; cdr3_aa: CSASKEYGVSSSYNSPLHF; cdr3_nt: TGCAGTGCTAGTAAGGAGTACGGAGTCTCGAGCTCCTATAATTCACCCCTCCACTTT
j_call: TRBJ1-1; d_call: TRBD1; clone_size: .; v_call: TRBV28; cdr3_aa: CASPRPGTGGRLDTEAFF; cdr3_nt: TGTGCCAGCCCTCGCCCAGGGACAGGGGGTAGGTTGGACACTGAAGCTTTCTTT
j_call: TRBJ2-6; d_call: .; clone_size: .; v_call: TRBV5-1; cdr3_aa: CASSLGAYSGANVLTF; cdr3_nt: TGCGCCAGCAGCTTGGGAGCGTACTCTGGGGCCAACGTCCTGACTTTC
j_call: TRBJ2-1; d_call: .; clone_size: .; v_call: TRBV19; cdr3_aa: CASSMPQGGSYNEQFF; cdr3_nt: TGTGCCAGTAGTATGCCACAGGGGGGGTCCTACAATGAGCAGTTCTTC
j_call: TRBJ2-7; d_call: TRBD2; clone_size: .; v_call: TRBV28; cdr3_aa: CASSLGGLTYEQYF; cdr3_nt: TGTGCCAGCAGTTTAGGGGGACTAACCTACGAGCAGTACTTC
j_call: TRBJ2-7; d_call: .; clone_size: .; v_call: TRBV4-1; cdr3_aa: CASSLTTDLSYEQYF; cdr3_nt: TGCGCCAGCAGCCTCACGACAGACTTATCCTACGAGCAGTACTTC
j_call: TRBJ2-7; d_call: .; clone_size: .; v_call: TRBV28; cdr3_aa: CACHVSGGASSYEQYF; cdr3_nt: TGTGCCTGCCACGTCTCGGGCGGGGCTAGCTCCTACGAGCAGTACTTC
j_call: TRBJ1-4; d_call: TRBD1; clone_size: .; v_call: TRBV18; cdr3_aa: CASSPPTGLNEKLFF; cdr3_nt: TGTGCCAGCTCACCACCGACAGGGCTGAACGAAAAACTGTTTTTT
j_call: TRBJ2-1; d_call: TRBD1; clone_size: .; v_call: TRBV30; cdr3_aa: CAWNTGQYNEQFF; cdr3_nt: TGTGCCTGGAACACGGGACAGTACAATGAGCAGTTCTTC
j_call: TRBJ2-7; d_call: TRBD2; clone_size: .; v_call: TRBV11-2; cdr3_aa: CASSWTSGGEGEQYF; cdr3_nt: TGTGCCAGCAGCTGGACTAGCGGGGGGGAAGGCGAGCAGTACTTC
j_call: TRBJ1-4; d_call: .; clone_size: .; v_call: TRBV4-1; cdr3_aa: CASSQDASRAATNEKLFF; cdr3_nt: TGCGCCAGCAGCCAAGATGCCAGTCGGGCCGCAACTAATGAAAAACTGTTTTTT
j_call: TRBJ2-1; d_call: TRBD1; clone_size: .; v_call: TRBV4-2; cdr3_aa: CASSQDATGGRNNEQFF; cdr3_nt: TGTGCCAGCAGCCAAGATGCGACAGGGGGCAGGAACAATGAGCAGTTCTTC
j_call: TRBJ2-3; d_call: .; clone_size: once; v_call: TRBV10-3; cdr3_aa: CAISDGQGSTDTQYF; cdr3_nt: TGTGCCATCAGTGATGGGCAAGGGAGCACAGATACGCAGTATTTT
j_call: TRBJ1-1; d_call: .; clone_size: .; v_call: TRBV14; cdr3_aa: CASSNFARDGNTEAFF; cdr3_nt: TGTGCCAGCAGCAACTTTGCCCGGGACGGCAACACTGAAGCTTTCTTT
j_call: TRBJ1-2; d_call: .; clone_size: .; v_call: TRBV30; cdr3_aa: CAWRRGGSNGYTF; cdr3_nt: TGTGCCTGGAGACGCGGCGGCAGTAATGGCTACACCTTC
j_call: TRBJ1-1; d_call: .; clone_size: .; v_call: TRBV6-6; cdr3_aa: CASSTPSGEAFF; cdr3_nt: TGTGCCAGCAGTACCCCCTCAGGGGAAGCTTTCTTT
j_call: TRBJ2-3; d_call: .; clone_size: .; v_call: TRBV2; cdr3_aa: CASSVEGVGDTQYF; cdr3_nt: TGTGCCAGCAGTGTGGAAGGGGTTGGGGATACGCAGTATTTT
j_call: TRBJ1-5; d_call: .; clone_size: .; v_call: TRBV6-6; cdr3_aa: CAIGGQPQHF; cdr3_nt: TGTGCCATCGGGGGTCAGCCCCAGCATTTT
j_call: TRBJ2-5; d_call: .; clone_size: .; v_call: TRBV7-6; cdr3_aa: CASSSAAPQQETQYF; cdr3_nt: TGTGCCAGCAGCTCAGCGGCGCCGCAACAAGAGACCCAGTACTTC
j_call: TRBJ1-6; d_call: .; clone_size: .; v_call: TRBV6-1; cdr3_aa: CASSDSGSSSYNSPLHF; cdr3_nt: TGTGCCAGCAGTGATTCAGGGTCAAGCTCCTATAATTCACCCCTCCACTTT
j_call: TRBJ2-5; d_call: TRBD1; clone_size: .; v_call: TRBV19; cdr3_aa: CASSKRDREFQETQYF; cdr3_nt: TGTGCCAGTAGTAAGAGGGACAGGGAGTTCCAAGAGACCCAGTACTTC
j_call: TRBJ1-1; d_call: TRBD1; clone_size: .; v_call: TRBV7-2; cdr3_aa: CASSSQGGTEAFF; cdr3_nt: TGTGCCAGCAGCTCTCAGGGGGGAACTGAAGCTTTCTTT
j_call: TRBJ1-1; d_call: .; clone_size: .; v_call: TRBV7-2; cdr3_aa: CATGGGRSTEAFF; cdr3_nt: TGTGCCACCGGAGGGGGGCGCAGCACTGAAGCTTTCTTT
j_call: TRBJ1-1; d_call: .; clone_size: .; v_call: TRBV11-3; cdr3_aa: CASSLDGRRGETEAFF; cdr3_nt: TGTGCCAGCAGCTTAGATGGTCGACGGGGGGAGACTGAAGCTTTCTTT
j_call: TRBJ1-5; d_call: TRBD1; clone_size: .; v_call: TRBV3-1/TRBV3-2; cdr3_aa: CASSLPGQVQPQHF; cdr3_nt: TGTGCCAGCAGCCTTCCCGGACAGGTTCAGCCCCAGCATTTT
j_call: TRBJ1-5; d_call: .; clone_size: .; v_call: TRBV2; cdr3_aa: CASRGTVGQPQHF; cdr3_nt: TGTGCCAGCAGGGGGACGGTGGGGCAGCCCCAGCATTTT
j_call: TRBJ1-2; d_call: .; clone_size: .; v_call: TRBV2; cdr3_aa: CASSVQGHNYGYTF; cdr3_nt: TGTGCCAGCAGTGTCCAGGGACATAACTATGGCTACACCTTC
j_call: TRBJ1-4; d_call: .; clone_size: .; v_call: TRBV7-2; cdr3_aa: CASSHGAEGEKLFF; cdr3_nt: TGTGCCAGCAGCCACGGGGCTGAGGGGGAAAAACTGTTTTTT
j_call: TRBJ2-7; d_call: .; clone_size: .; v_call: TRBV5-1; cdr3_aa: CASSLGLGVGEQYF; cdr3_nt: TGCGCCAGCAGCTTGGGGCTAGGGGTAGGCGAGCAGTACTTC
j_call: TRBJ1-4; d_call: TRBD1; clone_size: few; v_call: TRBV5-1; cdr3_aa: CASRRDRGEKLFF; cdr3_nt: TGCGCCAGCAGAAGGGACAGGGGTGAAAAACTGTTTTTT
j_call: TRBJ1-1; d_call: .; clone_size: .; v_call: TRBV18; cdr3_aa: CASSPGEGTEAFF; cdr3_nt: TGTGCCAGCTCACCAGGGGAGGGAACTGAAGCTTTCTTT
j_call: TRBJ2-1; d_call: TRBD2; clone_size: once; v_call: TRBV4-3; cdr3_aa: CASSQEVASGRAQFF; cdr3_nt: TGCGCCAGCAGCCAAGAGGTCGCTAGCGGGAGAGCGCAGTTCTTC
j_call: TRBJ2-7; d_call: TRBD2; clone_size: once; v_call: TRBV5-4; cdr3_aa: CASSLSVREGEQYF; cdr3_nt: TGTGCCAGCAGCTTGTCTGTCAGGGAGGGCGAGCAGTACTTC
j_call: TRBJ1-5; d_call: .; clone_size: once; v_call: TRBV30; cdr3_aa: CAWSVGVPVREQPQHF; cdr3_nt: TGTGCCTGGAGTGTAGGCGTCCCGGTGAGGGAACAGCCCCAGCATTTT
j_call: TRBJ2-5; d_call: TRBD2; clone_size: .; v_call: TRBV19; cdr3_aa: CASRTSGGDETQYF; cdr3_nt: TGTGCCAGTAGGACTAGCGGGGGGGATGAGACCCAGTACTTC
j_call: TRBJ2-5; d_call: TRBD1; clone_size: .; v_call: TRBV18; cdr3_aa: CASSPQGQGGETQYF; cdr3_nt: TGTGCCAGCTCACCGCAAGGACAGGGGGGAGAGACCCAGTACTTC
j_call: TRBJ2-7; d_call: .; clone_size: .; v_call: TRBV6-5; cdr3_aa: CASGRGHEQYF; cdr3_nt: TGTGCCAGCGGTCGAGGCCACGAGCAGTACTTC
j_call: TRBJ1-1; d_call: .; clone_size: .; v_call: TRBV12-3/TRBV12-4; cdr3_aa: CASIEDSQAFF; cdr3_nt: TGTGCCAGCATCGAGGACAGTCAAGCTTTCTTT
j_call: TRBJ1-5; d_call: TRBD1; clone_size: .; v_call: TRBV10-3; cdr3_aa: CAIRGDRDSNQPQHF; cdr3_nt: TGTGCCATCAGGGGGGACAGAGATAGCAATCAGCCCCAGCATTTT
j_call: TRBJ2-6; d_call: TRBD2; clone_size: .; v_call: TRBV29-1; cdr3_aa: CSVGLAGGSGANVLTF; cdr3_nt: TGCAGCGTTGGACTAGCGGGAGGCTCTGGGGCCAACGTCCTGACTTTC
j_call: TRBJ2-7; d_call: .; clone_size: .; v_call: TRBV19; cdr3_aa: CASSIERTDNYEQYF; cdr3_nt: TGTGCCAGTAGTATAGAGAGGACGGATAACTACGAGCAGTACTTC
j_call: TRBJ2-5; d_call: .; clone_size: .; v_call: TRBV20-1; cdr3_aa: CSALRAETQYF; cdr3_nt: TGCAGTGCTCTCAGAGCGGAGACCCAGTACTTC
j_call: TRBJ2-1; d_call: .; clone_size: .; v_call: TRBV6-5; cdr3_aa: CASSLDTSSYNEQFF; cdr3_nt: TGTGCCAGCAGTCTAGACACGAGCTCCTACAATGAGCAGTTCTTC
j_call: TRBJ2-2; d_call: .; clone_size: .; v_call: TRBV19; cdr3_aa: CASIVGARSGELFF; cdr3_nt: TGTGCCAGTATTGTGGGGGCGCGGTCCGGGGAGCTGTTTTTT
j_call: TRBJ2-7; d_call: .; clone_size: .; v_call: TRBV10-1; cdr3_aa: CASSQVVGGEQYF; cdr3_nt: TGCGCCAGCAGTCAGGTTGTAGGGGGTGAGCAGTACTTC